This T cell receptor (beta chain) was found in a study of T cell repertoires in cytomegalovirus infection. CDR3 length: 14 residues. Germline lookup yields CDR1 SEHNR and CDR2 FQNEAQ (reference sequence). Trimming took 5 bases from V and 4 from J, leaving 14 bases between them. TCRdb ran MiXCR on the reads and lists one entry per CDR3 protein. Of almost 300,000 distinct CDR3 sequences detected, around 9.6% appear once; the ten largest clones hold about 2.3%. This clonotype was counted ten times or more. Sequencing was carried out using PBMCs. This chain joins TRBV7-9 and TRBJ1-2, with D possibly being TRBD1 (5 bases). The TCR comes from a human donor in good health (CMV status not recorded). Some clones in this sample may be carry-over from other donors' samples. The chain's CDR3 is CASSQTETGYGYTF. CDR3 DNA: TGTGCCAGCAGCCAGACAGAGACCGGCTATGGCTACACCTTC. Drawing the rest from reference TRBV7-9 and TRBJ1-2, the complete variable domain is DTGVSQNPRHKITKRGQNVTFRCDPISEHNRLYWYRQTLGQGPEFLTYFQNEAQLEKSRLLSDRFSAERPKGSFSTLEIQRTEQGDSAMYLCASSQTETGYGYTFGSGTRLTVV.